One sample yielded the 5 T cell receptor beta chains listed below, sequenced in a study of blood T cell repertoires in COVID-19. Sequencing was performed with immunoSEQ multiplex PCR; in TCRdb, only in-frame clones are kept and a portion is missing. The sample lists around 180,000 clones, around four fifths occurring once. Material for sequencing was peripheral blood. The origin of the receptors is a woman aged 25 to 45 with acute or convalescent COVID-19.

This clone came up a few times. The chain employs TRBV5-6 and TRBJ2-7; 7 positions match TRBD1. This CDR3 comprises 15 residues. Germline V gives CDR1 SGHDT, CDR2 YYEEEE. After removal of 0 bases from V and 3 bases from J, the junction contained 6 bases not matched to a gene. The CDR3 coding sequence is TGTGCCAGCAGCTTGGGGGACAGCGCGATCTACGAGCAGTACTTC. Amino acids: CASSLGDSAIYEQYF.

This clone has a handful of counts. V gene TRBV7-2 combines with J gene TRBJ1-5; D might be TRBD1 (6 bases). Trimming removed 5 bases from V and 2 bases from J, with 13 bases in between. The CDR3 runs 15 residues. CDR1 and CDR2 (germline): SGHTA, FQGNSA. The CDR3, as DNA: TGTGCCAGCAGCGTACAGGGTAATCGCAATCAGCCCCAGCATTTT. This translates into CASSVQGNRNQPQHF. Complete variable domain (other parts from reference TRBV7-2 and TRBJ1-5): GAGVSQSPSNKVTEKGKDVELRCDPISGHTALYWYRQSLGQGLEFLIYFQGNSAPDKSGLPSDRFSAERTGGSVSTLTIQRTQQEDSAVYLCASSVQGNRNQPQHFGDGTRLSIL.

The V call is TRBV6-2 or TRBV6-3, the J call TRBJ1-1; 7 nucleotides match TRBD1. The CDR3 contains 16 residues. J lost 1 base, V lost 2 bases, and 7 bases had no gene match. Germline loops: CDR1 MNHEY, CDR2 SVGEGT. The CDR3 reads CASSYRTGRGNTEAFF. In DNA form, the CDR3 reads TGTGCCAGCAGTTACCGGACAGGTAGGGGGAACACTGAAGCTTTCTTT.

This chain joins TRBV19 and TRBJ2-2, with TRBD1 matching over 8 bases. J lost 0 bases, V lost 10 bases, and 4 bases had no gene match. The CDR3 contains 14 residues. CDR1 is LNHDA and CDR2 is SQIVND in the germline V gene (reference sequence). CDR3 sequence (DNA): TGTGCCACTCGGACAGGGACGAACACCGGGGAGCTGTTTTTT. Encoded protein: CATRTGTNTGELFF.

This chain uses TRBV19 with TRBJ2-7; 11 bases map to TRBD2. CDR1 and CDR2 from the germline V gene are LNHDA and SQIVND (reference sequence). J gave up 4 bases and V 8 bases, and 13 bases lay outside the gene matches. CDR3 length equals 16 residues. The CDR3 loop is CASAPGLAASKYEQYF. DNA for the CDR3: TGTGCCAGTGCCCCGGGACTAGCGGCATCTAAGTACGAGCAGTACTTC.